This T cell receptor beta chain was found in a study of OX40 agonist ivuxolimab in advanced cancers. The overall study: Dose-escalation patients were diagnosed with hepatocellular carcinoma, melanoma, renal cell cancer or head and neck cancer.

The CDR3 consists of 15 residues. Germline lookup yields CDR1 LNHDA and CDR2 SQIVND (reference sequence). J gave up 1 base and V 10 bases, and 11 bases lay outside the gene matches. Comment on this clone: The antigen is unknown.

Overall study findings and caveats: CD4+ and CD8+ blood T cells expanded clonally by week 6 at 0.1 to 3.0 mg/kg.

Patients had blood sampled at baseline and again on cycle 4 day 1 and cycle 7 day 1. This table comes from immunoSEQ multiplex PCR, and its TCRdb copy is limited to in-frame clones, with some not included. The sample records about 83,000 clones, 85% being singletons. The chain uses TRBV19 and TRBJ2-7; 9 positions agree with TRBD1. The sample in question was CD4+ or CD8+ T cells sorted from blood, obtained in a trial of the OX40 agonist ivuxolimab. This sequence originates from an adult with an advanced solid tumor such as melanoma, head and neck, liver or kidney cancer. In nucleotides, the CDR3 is TGTGCCACCGCGCTCCCGGGACAGGGATCCTACGAGCAGTACTTC. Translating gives CATALPGQGSYEQYF.